The 19 T cell receptor beta chains below come from one sample, sequenced in a study of T cells in localized non-small cell lung cancer. Produced via immunoSEQ multiplex PCR; TCRdb's table is partial and in-frame only. The sample includes fewer than 35,000 clones, about 78% of them seen just once. The input for sequencing was peripheral blood, taken before any cancer treatment. The source is a male donor aged 60 or over with stage II squamous cell lung carcinoma.

The V and J genes are TRBV11-2 and TRBJ1-6; D gene uncertain. In germline, CDR1 is SGHAT, CDR2 FQNNGV. Between the trimmed V and J ends, which lost 2 bases and 6 bases, there was a span of 11 bases. The CDR3 is 15 residues long. The CDR3 DNA reads TGTGCCAGCAGCTTACGGGCCAGGAGTAATTCACCCCTCCACTTT. Residues: CASSLRARSNSPLHF. Supplemented by reference TRBV11-2 and TRBJ1-6, the full variable domain reads EAGVAQSPRYKIIEKRQSVAFWCNPISGHATLYWYQQILGQGPKLLIQFQNNGVVDDSQLPKDRFSAERLKGVDSTLKIQPAKLEDSAVYLCASSLRARSNSPLHFGNGTRLTVT.

The chain combines TRBV7-2 with TRBJ2-5, with no clear D. The CDR3 has 15 amino acids. The ends were cut back, 4 bases at V and 1 base at J, with 13 bases in the middle. In germline, CDR1 is SGHTA, CDR2 FQGNSA. The CDR3 sequence: CASSSLPGSQETQYF. For the CDR3, the DNA is TGTGCCAGCAGCTCTCTCCCCGGCAGCCAAGAGACCCAGTACTTC.

This chain joins TRBV7-2 and TRBJ2-1; 10 nucleotides align to TRBD2. Germline V gene sequence: CDR1 SGHTA, CDR2 FQGNSA. The CDR3 contains 15 residues. With V trimmed by 5 bases and J by 4 bases, 5 bases remained unmatched. The CDR3 sequence: CASSPGTSAYNEQFF. The CDR3, as DNA: TGTGCCAGCAGCCCCGGGACTAGCGCTTACAATGAGCAGTTCTTC.

The gene calls are TRBV9 and TRBJ2-1, with 10 bases aligning to TRBD2. The ends lost 2 bases at V and 4 bases at J; junction bases unmatched: 0. Germline CDR1 and CDR2: SGDLS and YYNGEE. The CDR3 consists of 14 residues. The CDR3 sequence: CASSVTSGYNEQFF. DNA of the CDR3: TGTGCCAGCAGCGTGACTAGCGGGTACAATGAGCAGTTCTTC.

The chain uses TRBV5-1 and TRBJ2-1; 8 bases match TRBD1. V shed 4 bases, J shed 5 bases, and the junction held 5 bases outside the gene matches. CDR3 size: 14 residues. CDR1 SGHRS and CDR2 YFSETQ come from the germline V gene. CDR3 residues: CASSLRQGNNEQFF. The DNA for the CDR3 is TGCGCCAGCAGCCTCCGACAGGGGAACAATGAGCAGTTCTTC.

CDR3 DNA: TGTGCCAGCAGACCCGGACAGGGTCAAGGCGGGGAGCTGTTTTTT. This sequence encodes CASRPGQGQGGELFF. The chain recombines TRBV6-5 with TRBJ2-2; 8 bases line up with TRBD1. Germline assignment: CDR1 MNHEY and CDR2 SVGAGI. V shed 6 bases and J 7 bases; nucleotides not matched to a gene: 10. The CDR3 sequence is 15 residues long.

The chain links TRBV6-8 to TRBJ1-5; D remains ambiguous. The V end lost 2 bases, the J end lost 4 bases, and 9 bases lay between the germline ends. Germline-derived CDR1 and CDR2 are MNHGY and SAAAGT. The CDR3 extends over 14 amino acids. The CDR3 DNA reads as TGTGCCAGCAGTTACCAGGACGGAAATCAGCCCCAGCATTTT. As protein: CASSYQDGNQPQHF.

The rearrangement joins TRBV30 to TRBJ2-2; possible D gene TRBD2, 6 bases. This CDR3 is 16 amino acids long. Per germline, CDR1 GTSNPN and CDR2 SVGIG (reference sequence). V lost 2 bases, J lost 1 base, and 14 bases lay in between. The CDR3 reads CAWSLGGAWNTGELFF. The CDR3 DNA follows: TGTGCCTGGAGTTTGGGAGGTGCCTGGAACACCGGGGAGCTGTTTTTT.

The rearrangement links TRBV7-3 to TRBJ2-3; the D gene is possibly TRBD1 (5 bases). The V end was cut by 3 bases, the J end by 2 bases, with 12 bases between. CDR1 and CDR2 (germline): SGHTA, FQGTGA. CDR3 length: 15 amino acids. This CDR3 is CASSLQGTITDTQYF. CDR3 DNA sequence: TGTGCCAGCAGCTTGCAGGGTACGATCACAGATACGCAGTATTTT.

The CDR3 loop is CATGFSGTDTQYF. The DNA of the CDR3 is TGTGCCACAGGTTTCTCTGGCACAGATACGCAGTATTTT. The rearrangement uses TRBV19 and TRBJ2-3; D call uncertain. CDR1 and CDR2 (germline): LNHDA, SQIVND (reference sequence). This CDR3 is 13 amino acids long. With 10 bases removed from V and 1 base from J, the gap between germline ends came to 12 bases.

The rearrangement joins TRBV19 to TRBJ1-1, with a tentative D call TRBD1 (5 bases). CDR3 length: 11 residues. Germline values: CDR1 LNHDA, CDR2 SQIVND (reference sequence). V lost 5 bases, J lost 9 bases, and 10 bases lay in between. CDR3 sequence reads: CASSGAGKAFF. CDR3 sequence (DNA): TGTGCCAGTAGTGGGGCAGGAAAAGCTTTCTTT. Complete variable domain (other parts from reference TRBV19 and TRBJ1-1): DGGITQSPKYLFRKEGQNVTLSCEQNLNHDAMYWYRQDPGQGLRLIYYSQIVNDFQKGDIAEGYSVSREKKESFPLTVTSAQKNPTAFYLCASSGAGKAFFGQGTRLTVV.

The chain carries TRBV9 and TRBJ1-3, with 8 positions matching TRBD1. CDR1 is SGDLS, CDR2 YYNGEE, per germline. The CDR3 totals 17 residues. Trimming removed 3 bases from V and 0 bases from J; junction bases left unmatched: 8. In DNA form, the CDR3 reads TGTGCCAGCAGCGCCTCCGGGACAGGACTCTCTGGAAACACCATATATTTT. Its protein is CASSASGTGLSGNTIYF. The whole variable domain, filled in from reference TRBV9 and TRBJ1-3, reads DSGVTQTPKHLITATGQRVTLRCSPRSGDLSVYWYQQSLDQGLQFLIQYYNGEERAKGNILERFSAQQFPDLHSELNLSSLELGDSALYFCASSASGTGLSGNTIYFGEGSWLTVV.

V and J are TRBV11-3 and TRBJ2-1, with a possible D match to TRBD2 (5 bases). In germline, CDR1 is SGHNT, CDR2 YENEEA. With 5 bases removed from V and 5 bases from J, the gap between germline ends came to 13 bases. The CDR3 is 14 amino acids. The chain's CDR3 is CASSPGGSDNEQFF. CDR3 nucleotides: TGTGCCAGCAGCCCCGGCGGGTCAGACAATGAGCAGTTCTTC. The variable domain in full, completed from reference TRBV11-3 and TRBJ2-1, reads EAGVVQSPRYKIIEKKQPVAFWCNPISGHNTLYWYLQNLGQGPELLIRYENEEAVDDSQLPKDRFSAERLKGVDSTLKIQPAELGDSAVYLCASSPGGSDNEQFFGPGTRLTVL.

The chain combines TRBV7-9 with TRBJ2-1, with D possibly matching TRBD2 (6 bases). The CDR3 consists of 16 residues. The V end lost 1 base, the J end lost 5 bases, and 15 bases lay between the germline ends. Germline CDR1 SEHNR, CDR2 FQNEAQ (reference sequence). In DNA form, the CDR3 reads TGTGCCAGCAGCTTAGATAGCCCGCGGGATAACAATGAGCAGTTCTTC. Translated: CASSLDSPRDNNEQFF.

The J gene is TRBJ2-6, the V gene TRBV10-3; 11 bases are shared with TRBD1. Germline V gives CDR1 ENHRY, CDR2 SYGVKD. V lost 10 bases to trimming and J lost 2 bases; unmatched junction nucleotides: 7. The CDR3 runs to 16 residues. The CDR3 loop is CATRGTGGPGANVLTF. The CDR3, as DNA: TGTGCCACAAGGGGGACAGGGGGACCTGGGGCCAACGTCCTGACTTTC.

This clone has only a few counts. The chain links TRBV11-1 to TRBJ2-7; 8 bases line up with TRBD1. The trim removed 3 bases at V and 5 bases at J, leaving 6 bases unmatched. The CDR3 is 14 residues long. Germline lookup yields CDR1 SGHAT and CDR2 FQDESV (reference sequence). The chain's CDR3 is CASSFSRGRDEQYF. DNA for the CDR3: TGTGCCAGCAGCTTCAGCAGGGGGCGAGACGAGCAGTACTTC.

The V gene is TRBV11-1, the J gene TRBJ1-2, with 7 nucleotides matching TRBD1. Germline values: CDR1 SGHAT, CDR2 FQDESV (reference sequence). V was clipped by 4 bases and J by 3 bases; unmatched bases: 8. CDR3 length: 15 residues. Written as DNA, the CDR3 is TGTGCCAGCAGCTCCCCCCTCGACAGGGACTATGGCTACACCTTC. This encodes CASSSPLDRDYGYTF.

The chain uses TRBV7-6 and TRBJ2-7, with 11 nucleotides matching TRBD2. Germline assignment: CDR1 SGHVS and CDR2 FNYEAQ. The CDR3 has 16 residues. The V gene end was trimmed by 5 bases and the J gene end by 0 bases; junction bases not matched to a gene: 6. CDR3 DNA sequence: TGTGCCAGCAGCCGGCGACTAGCGGGGACCTCCTACGAGCAGTACTTC. It specifies CASSRRLAGTSYEQYF.

V is TRBV10-3 and J is TRBJ2-1; D not resolved. V was shortened by 10 bases and J by 0 bases, with 13 bases between the two germline ends. CDR1 is ENHRY and CDR2 is SYGVKD in the germline V gene. The CDR3 loop spans 14 amino acids. The CDR3 region has the DNA TGTGCCACCCAAGATTTAAGCTCCTACAATGAGCAGTTCTTC. Protein: CATQDLSSYNEQFF.